This TCR beta chain was profiled in a study of cytomegalovirus exposure and HLA in healthy donors. Study-wide background: The use of the same platform for the 95 to 150 validation repertoires and the approximately 670 first-cohort repertoires was reported by a later analysis.

TCRdb keeps only in-frame clones here, not all; method: immunoSEQ multiplex PCR. The sample shows 130,000 to 150,000 clones, 85% to 90% of them seen only once. Details on this clone: Its target is not known.

The junction had 1 base not matched to a gene; V was cut back by 1 base and J by 7 bases. CDR3 size: 15 residues. Germline lookup yields CDR1 SGHDN and CDR2 FVKESK. The study's findings and limits: That first-cohort TCR clusters tended to co-occur in the 120 or so validation repertoires was found in a later analysis. A few CMV-associated chains proved CMV antigen-specific in vitro. Rare TCR sequences dominated, though some public TCRs recurred in many donors.

This sequence joins TRBV14 and TRBJ1-6; 10 nucleotides line up with TRBD1. This receptor was obtained from a woman between 18 and 29 years old in good health and CMV-seropositive. Specimen: PBMCs. CDR3 DNA sequence: TGTGCCAGCAGCCAAGGGACAGGGGGGAATTCACCCCTCCACTTT. This codes for CASSQGTGGNSPLHF. The whole variable domain, filled in from reference TRBV14 and TRBJ1-6, reads EAGVTQFPSHSVIEKGQTVTLRCDPISGHDNLYWYRRVMGKEIKFLLHFVKESKQDESGMPNNRFLAERTGGTYSTLKVQPAELEDSGVYFCASSQGTGGNSPLHFGNGTRLTVT.